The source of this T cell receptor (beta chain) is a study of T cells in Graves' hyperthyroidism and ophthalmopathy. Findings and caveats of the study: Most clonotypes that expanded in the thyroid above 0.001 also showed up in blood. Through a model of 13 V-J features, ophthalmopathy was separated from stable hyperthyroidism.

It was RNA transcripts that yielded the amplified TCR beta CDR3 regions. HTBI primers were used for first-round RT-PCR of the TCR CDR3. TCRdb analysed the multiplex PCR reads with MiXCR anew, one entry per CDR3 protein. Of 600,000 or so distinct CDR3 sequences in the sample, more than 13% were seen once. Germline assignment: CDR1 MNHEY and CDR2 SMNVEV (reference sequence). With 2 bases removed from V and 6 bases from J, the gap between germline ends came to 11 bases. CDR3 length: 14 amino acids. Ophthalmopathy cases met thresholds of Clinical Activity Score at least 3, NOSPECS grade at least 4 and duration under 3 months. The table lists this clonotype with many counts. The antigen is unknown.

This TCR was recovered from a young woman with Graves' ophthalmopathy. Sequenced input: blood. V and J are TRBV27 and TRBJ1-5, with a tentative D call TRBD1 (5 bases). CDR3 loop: CASSLQGGRQPQHF. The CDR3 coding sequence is TGTGCCAGCAGTTTACAGGGAGGGCGTCAGCCCCAGCATTTT.